Reported below is one T cell receptor (beta chain). This record comes from a study of control samples from healthy donors and cancer patients. The data were produced by immunoSEQ multiplex PCR, yet TCRdb's version contains in-frame clones alone and is incomplete. The sample consists of approximately 150,000 clones, about nine tenths of them appearing once. The CDR3 is 15 amino acids. Trimming removed 6 bases at V and 3 bases at J, with 18 bases between. Germline-derived CDR1 and CDR2 are SGHNT and YENEEA. The sequenced sample was blood. The rearrangement uses TRBV11-3 and TRBJ2-7; perhaps TRBD1 as D (5 bases). This receptor was obtained from a man between 25 and 39 years old in good health. The CDR3 region is CASSRGRQGHYEQYF. The CDR3 DNA reads TGTGCCAGCAGTCGTGGGCGCCAGGGCCACTACGAGCAGTACTTC.